The clone carrying this TCR beta chain showed up just a few times. Its antigen remains unknown. UMIs and a universal primer site were added when TCR cDNA was made by 5'RACE template switching. Each CDR3 protein is one row after TCRdb ran MiXCR on the 5' RACE reads. The table has 250,000 to 350,000 distinct CDR3 sequences, approximately 8% seen once; the top ten hold 3% to 3.5%. These data are taken from a study of T cells after yellow fever vaccination. Across the study: With SMART-Seq v4 Ultra Low Input, the fractions containing low cell numbers were prepared. Study-level findings and limits: Booster samples showed a return of most primary-vaccination clones (around 96% CD4, roughly 85% CD8).

The CDR3 has 16 residues. The V gene's germline CDR1 is LGHNA and CDR2 YNFKEQ. Deletions cut 0 bases from V and 7 bases from J, with 19 bases between. J is TRBJ2-7 and V is TRBV4-2; D may be TRBD2 (6 bases). The sequence came from a man between 18 and 29 years old who received the YFV17D yellow fever vaccine. This sample comprised CD4+ T cells sorted from PBMCs, obtained 5 days after the yellow fever booster vaccination. CDR3 in amino acids: CASSQDVGRGGGEQYF. CDR3 nucleotides: TGTGCCAGCAGCCAAGATGTCGGGCGGGGTGGTGGTGAGCAGTACTTC.